The rows below give T cell receptor beta chains drawn from one sample of a study of control samples from healthy donors and cancer patients. This table comes from immunoSEQ multiplex PCR, and its TCRdb copy is limited to in-frame clones, with some not included. The sample shows some 51,000 clones, 90% to 96% of them seen only once. The sequenced material came from blood. The receptors were sampled from a woman aged 18 to 35 in good health. Each CDR3 is given with its conserved first and last residue. D genes are given only for firm matches. Rows give clone size only sometimes, using once, few, many, or a class for an expanded clone.

>TRBJ2-2|16|TRBD1|-|TRBV5-6
CASSLWTGKNTGELFF
TGTGCCAGCAGCCTCTGGACAGGGAAGAACACCGGGGAGCTGTTTTTT
>TRBJ1-4|13|-|-|TRBV15
CATPKLTNEKLFF
TGTGCCACCCCGAAGCTCACTAATGAAAAACTGTTTTTT
>TRBJ2-2|21|-|-|TRBV27
CASHPTGPVSEEGLGTGELFF
TGTGCCAGCCACCCCACAGGCCCGGTATCGGAAGAGGGCTTAGGGACCGGGGAGCTGTTTTTT
>TRBJ2-2|15|TRBD1|-|TRBV5-1
CASSLGTGVAGELFF
TGCGCCAGCAGCTTAGGCACAGGGGTGGCCGGGGAGCTGTTTTTT
>TRBJ1-4|17|-|-|TRBV4-1
CASSQASLRLGNGKLFF
TGCGCCAGCAGCCAAGCGTCACTGCGGCTCGGTAATGGAAAACTGTTTTTT
>TRBJ1-6|14|TRBD1|-|TRBV28
CASSWGQGNSPLHF
TGTGCCAGCAGTTGGGGACAGGGTAATTCACCCCTCCACTTT
>TRBJ1-4|15|-|-|TRBV27
CASSIGGRTNEKLFF
TGTGCCAGCAGTATTGGGGGAAGGACTAATGAAAAACTGTTTTTT
>TRBJ1-5|19|TRBD1|-|TRBV6-2/TRBV6-3
CASSYSDRGVVASNQPQHF
TGTGCCAGCAGTTACTCAGACAGGGGGGTAGTAGCGAGCAATCAGCCCCAGCATTTT
>TRBJ1-1|14|-|few|TRBV9
CASSGRRRWTEAFF
TGTGCCAGCAGCGGAAGGAGGAGGTGGACTGAAGCTTTCTTT
>TRBJ1-1|13|TRBD1|-|TRBV12-3/TRBV12-4
CASSKTGRFGAFF
TGTGCCAGCAGTAAGACAGGGAGGTTCGGAGCTTTCTTT
>TRBJ2-1|15|-|-|TRBV28
CASSHWGGKYNEQFF
TGTGCCAGCAGTCACTGGGGCGGAAAGTACAATGAGCAGTTCTTC
>TRBJ1-1|14|-|-|TRBV27
CASSLGQGNTEAFF
TGTGCCAGCAGTTTGGGTCAGGGGAACACTGAAGCTTTCTTT
>TRBJ1-1|16|-|-|TRBV9
CASSVGPQGRITEAFF
TGTGCCAGCAGCGTAGGGCCACAGGGACGCATCACTGAAGCTTTCTTT
>TRBJ2-7|12|-|-|TRBV18
CASSPNGYEQYF
TGTGCCAGCTCACCAAACGGGTACGAGCAGTACTTC
>TRBJ1-5|15|TRBD1|once|TRBV19
CASSSAPGGRQPQHF
TGTGCCAGTAGTAGTGCGCCAGGGGGCCGTCAGCCCCAGCATTTT
>TRBJ2-7|13|-|-|TRBV6-5
CASSKGPFYEQYF
TGTGCCAGCAGCAAAGGGCCCTTCTACGAGCAGTACTTC
>TRBJ1-4|16|TRBD1|-|TRBV28
CASSLRGRWKNEKLFF
TGTGCCAGCAGTTTAAGGGGGCGGTGGAAAAATGAAAAACTGTTTTTT
>TRBJ1-2|12|-|once|TRBV29-1
CSVQQGNYGYTF
TGCAGCGTTCAACAGGGAAACTATGGCTACACCTTC
>TRBJ1-2|17|-|once|TRBV21-1
CASSKVATGQGFNGYTF
TGTGCCAGCAGCAAAGTGGCCACGGGACAGGGGTTTAATGGCTACACCTTC
>TRBJ1-6|15|-|-|TRBV6-5
CASSQRGTHNSPLHF
TGTGCCAGCAGTCAAAGGGGGACCCATAATTCACCCCTCCACTTT
>TRBJ1-3|17|TRBD1|-|TRBV7-3
CASSLFGTGNSGNTIYF
TGTGCCAGCAGCTTATTCGGGACAGGGAACTCTGGAAACACCATATATTTT
>TRBJ2-1|15|-|-|TRBV7-2
CASSLGGGPYNEQFF
TGTGCCAGCAGCTTAGGTGGGGGGCCCTACAATGAGCAGTTCTTC
>TRBJ1-2|13|-|-|TRBV30
CAWSVYKGYGYTF
TGTGCCTGGAGTGTTTATAAAGGCTATGGCTACACCTTC
>TRBJ1-5|17|-|-|TRBV6-6
CASSLAPWLGTREPQHF
TGTGCCAGCAGTCTCGCTCCGTGGTTAGGTACGAGGGAGCCCCAGCATTTT
>TRBJ1-2|13|-|-|TRBV7-2
CASSLGRDYGYTF
TGTGCCAGCAGCTTGGGCAGGGACTATGGCTACACCTTC